This T cell receptor beta chain comes out of a study of cytomegalovirus exposure and HLA in healthy donors. This CDR3 is built from 15 residues. V lost 5 bases to trimming and J lost 2 bases, with 15 bases between them. Looked up from germline, CDR1 is MNHEY and CDR2 is SMNVEV (reference sequence). The PCR had 60 Vbeta and 13 Jbeta primers. Profiling relied on immunoSEQ multiplex PCR, and the TCRdb table lists in-frame clones only, not all of them. There are 150,000 to 200,000 clones in the sample; 75% to 85% occur only once, and 2.2% lies in the top ten. The chain combines TRBV27 with TRBJ1-2; D is undetermined. Sequencing was carried out using PBMCs. The sequence was collected from a woman in her twenties or thirties in good health and CMV-seronegative. DNA for the CDR3: TGTGCCAGCAGTCATCTAACCGGGAACAACTATGGCTACACCTTC. Translation: CASSHLTGNNYGYTF.